One sample yielded the 5 T cell receptor beta chains listed below, sequenced in a study of cytomegalovirus exposure and HLA in healthy donors. 13 Jbeta primers and 60 Vbeta primers were used for the PCR. Clones were sequenced by immunoSEQ multiplex PCR, and TCRdb holds only the in-frame ones, with some missing. The table shows approximately 210,000 clones, with 70% to 80% occurring only once. The specimen sequenced was PBMCs. These receptors were collected from a woman in her twenties or thirties in good health and CMV-seropositive.

CDR3: CASNHRLSNYGYTF. The CDR3 DNA sequence: TGTGCCAGCAACCACAGGCTTTCTAACTATGGCTACACCTTC. The chain employs TRBV28 and TRBJ1-2, with D tentatively TRBD1 (5 bases). The germline V gene has CDR1 MDHEN and CDR2 SYDVKM. Trimming took off 7 bases at V and 0 bases at J, with 12 bases between the two ends. The length of the CDR3 is 14 residues.

This rearrangement joins TRBV5-4 to TRBJ2-1, with 8 bases fitting TRBD2. With V trimmed by 4 bases and J by 8 bases, 5 bases remained unmatched. Germline CDR1 reads SGHNT; CDR2 reads YYREEE (reference sequence). The CDR3 has 13 residues. The CDR3 loop is CASSAGTRYEQFF. The CDR3 nucleotides are TGTGCCAGCAGCGCCGGGACTAGGTATGAGCAGTTCTTC.

J is TRBJ1-2 and V is TRBV15; perhaps TRBD1 as D (5 bases). Trimming shortened V by 1 base and J by 8 bases, and 14 bases separated the two germline ends. Germline V CDR1 and CDR2: LNHNV, YYDKDF (reference sequence). This CDR3 contains 14 residues. The CDR3 sequence: CATSRVARAGGYTF. The CDR3 coding sequence is TGTGCCACCAGCAGAGTGGCCAGGGCAGGCGGCTACACCTTC.

The V gene is TRBV7-2, the J gene TRBJ1-5; D uncertain. V shed 8 bases and J shed 2 bases, with 10 bases lying between them. This CDR3 contains 13 residues. The germline V gene encodes CDR1 SGHTA and CDR2 FQGNSA. The CDR3 protein is CASSQSGNQPQHF. The CDR3 DNA sequence: TGTGCCAGCTCCCAATCAGGCAATCAGCCCCAGCATTTT.

The chain couples TRBV5-4 to TRBJ1-4; D not resolved. Germline V gene data show CDR1 as SGHNT and CDR2 as YYREEE (reference sequence). The CDR3 extends over 14 amino acids. V was shortened by 1 base and J by 4 bases, with 8 bases between the two germline ends. The CDR3 DNA reads TGTGCCAGCAGCTTGACGGTCGATAATGAAAAACTGTTTTTT. Amino acids: CASSLTVDNEKLFF.